One sample yielded the 5 T cell receptor beta chains listed below, sequenced in a study of PD-1 blockade in classical Hodgkin lymphoma. No patient escaped relapse after autologous stem cell transplantation, and brentuximab vedotin exposure varied. Some clones are missing from TCRdb's copy, which holds only in-frame ones; the method was immunoSEQ multiplex PCR. The sample yields over 20,000 clones, 73% seen once. Source: peripheral blood mononuclear cells (PBMCs), taken before the second cycle of nivolumab. These receptors were taken from a human donor with classical Hodgkin lymphoma.

This sequence joins TRBV5-4 and TRBJ2-5, with D possibly matching TRBD2 (7 bases). Trimming pared 1 base from V and 4 bases from J, leaving 11 bases between. Per the germline V gene, CDR1 is SGHNT and CDR2 is YYREEE (reference sequence). This CDR3 region has 14 residues. CDR3 residues: CASSLPGGGETQYF. The CDR3 coding sequence is TGTGCCAGCAGCTTGCCGGGGGGCGGAGAGACCCAGTACTTC.

The CDR3 reads CASSQGGATNEKLFF. The CDR3 DNA reads TGCGCCAGCAGCCAGGGCGGGGCAACTAATGAAAAACTGTTTTTT. The genes are TRBV5-1 and TRBJ1-4; D is perhaps TRBD1 (5 bases). Germline CDR1 reads SGHRS; CDR2 reads YFSETQ. CDR3 size: 15 residues. Trimming took 4 bases from V and 0 from J, leaving 10 bases between them.

The V gene is TRBV15, the J gene TRBJ2-7; 7 positions agree with TRBD2. J was trimmed by 4 bases and V by 0 bases; bases with no gene match: 3. CDR1 is LNHNV, CDR2 YYDKDF, per germline (reference sequence). This CDR3 comprises 14 residues. CDR3 amino acids: CATSRDTAGYEQYF. DNA of the CDR3: TGTGCCACCAGCAGAGATACAGCGGGGTACGAGCAGTACTTC.

This chain links TRBV15 with TRBJ1-5; 7 positions agree with TRBD1. The CDR3 is made up of 15 amino acids. From germline, CDR1 is LNHNV and CDR2 YYDKDF (reference sequence). V trimming: 0 bases; J trimming: 5 bases; junction bases outside the gene matches: 4. The CDR3 sequence is CATSRDDRADQPQHF. The DNA of the CDR3 is TGTGCCACCAGCAGAGACGACAGGGCGGATCAGCCCCAGCATTTT.

V and J are TRBV6-5 and TRBJ2-7; D is possibly TRBD1 (6 bases). The V end lost 0 bases, the J end lost 4 bases, and 13 bases lay between the germline ends. CDR3 length: 15 amino acids. The germline CDR1 and CDR2 sequences are MNHEY and SVGAGI. CDR3 residues: CASSYSRQGFYEQYF. CDR3 DNA: TGTGCCAGCAGTTACTCCCGTCAGGGGTTTTACGAGCAGTACTTC.